One sample yielded the 20 T cell receptor beta chains listed below, sequenced in a study of OX40 agonist ivuxolimab in advanced cancers. Only in-frame clones appear in the TCRdb table, and some are missing; sequencing was by immunoSEQ multiplex PCR. Here the sample spans 50,000 to 55,000 clones, approximately 84% being singletons. Material: CD4+ or CD8+ T cells sorted from blood, obtained in a trial of the OX40 agonist ivuxolimab. The receptors originated from an adult with an advanced solid tumor such as melanoma, head and neck, liver or kidney cancer.

This clone was seen a handful of times. The V gene is TRBV5-1, the J gene TRBJ2-7; D unresolved. V was pared by 0 bases and J by 0 bases, with 7 bases between. Germline V gene sequence: CDR1 SGHRS, CDR2 YFSETQ. The CDR3 length is 14 residues. The CDR3 sequence: CASSLVQGSYEQYF. Written as DNA, the CDR3 is TGCGCCAGCAGCTTGGTTCAAGGCTCCTACGAGCAGTACTTC.

There are a few counts of this clone. The chain's CDR3 is CASSYAGAGYTF. The CDR3 DNA follows: TGTGCCAGCAGTTACGCGGGGGCTGGCTACACCTTC. The chain carries TRBV6-5 and TRBJ1-2; D is possibly TRBD1 (6 bases). Trimming took 2 bases from V and 7 from J, leaving 8 bases between them. CDR3 length equals 12 residues. Per germline, CDR1 MNHEY and CDR2 SVGAGI.

The CDR3 loop is CASSLGGYQETQYF. The CDR3, as DNA: TGTGCCAGCAGCTTAGGAGGGTACCAAGAGACCCAGTACTTC. The chain recombines TRBV11-2 with TRBJ2-5; a weak D match, TRBD2 (5 bases). Trimming shortened V by 1 base and J by 0 bases, and 6 bases separated the two germline ends. The length of the CDR3 is 14 residues. Germline V gives CDR1 SGHAT, CDR2 FQNNGV.

The rearrangement uses TRBV28 and TRBJ2-1; 9 positions match TRBD2. The CDR3 contains 15 residues. Per germline, CDR1 MDHEN and CDR2 SYDVKM. The V and J ends lost 6 bases and 8 bases, in that order; junction bases with no gene match: 11. CDR3 sequence (DNA): TGTGCCAGCAGACCCGGGACTAGCCGGGGTGATGAGCAGTTCTTC. It yields the protein CASRPGTSRGDEQFF.

This sequence joins TRBV5-1 and TRBJ2-1, with TRBD2 matching 7 bases. J was trimmed by 0 bases and V by 1 base; bases with no gene match: 4. This CDR3 spans 16 amino acids. Looked up from germline, CDR1 is SGHRS and CDR2 is YFSETQ. As DNA, the CDR3 is TGCGCCAGCAGCTTGTTGGGGAGGGACTCCTACAATGAGCAGTTCTTC. Protein product: CASSLLGRDSYNEQFF.

This chain uses TRBV29-1 with TRBJ2-7, with 10 bases fitting TRBD2. J lost 6 bases, V lost 1 base, and 6 bases had no gene match. This CDR3 has 14 amino acids. Germline V gene sequence: CDR1 SQVTM, CDR2 ANQGSEA. The CDR3 region has the DNA TGCAGCGTTGAAGCTGGTAGCGGGAGGCGCGAGCAGTACTTC. This gives the protein CSVEAGSGRREQYF.

The rearrangement joins TRBV14 to TRBJ2-7, with TRBD2 matching over 11 bases. The V gene's germline CDR1 is SGHDN and CDR2 FVKESK. The CDR3 loop spans 15 amino acids. V was pared by 3 bases and J by 8 bases, with 9 bases of the junction left unmatched. The CDR3 region has the DNA TGTGCCAGCAGCCACCCTGGGACTAGCGGCTTAAAGCAGTACTTC. Amino acid sequence: CASSHPGTSGLKQYF.

The chain uses TRBV28 and TRBJ2-2, with 7 bases lining up with TRBD2. Germline V CDR1 and CDR2: MDHEN, SYDVKM. This CDR3 is 14 amino acids long. V lost 3 bases and J lost 7; bases outside the gene matches: 5. The CDR3 DNA is TGTGCCAGCAGTTTCATGTGGGGGGGCGGGGAGCTGTTTTTT. It translates to CASSFMWGGGELFF.

The rearrangement links TRBV5-1 to TRBJ2-3; D is undetermined. This CDR3 has 12 amino acids. V was clipped by 2 bases and J by 3 bases, with 4 bases between them. CDR1 and CDR2 (germline): SGHRS, YFSETQ. CDR3 sequence (DNA): TGCGCCAGCAGCTTACGGACAGATACGCAGTATTTT. It is translated as CASSLRTDTQYF.

The CDR3 protein is CASSMAGSDTHGYTF. CDR3 sequence (DNA): TGTGCCAGTAGTATGGCAGGATCCGACACCCATGGCTACACCTTC. This chain uses TRBV19 with TRBJ1-2; D ambiguous. The ends were cut back, 3 bases at V and 6 bases at J, with 17 bases in the middle. From germline, CDR1 is LNHDA and CDR2 SQIVND (reference sequence). The CDR3 sequence is 15 residues long.

The chain is built from TRBV5-5 and TRBJ2-1; D may be TRBD2 (6 bases). V shed 2 bases and J shed 0 bases, with 9 bases lying between them. The CDR3 extends over 15 amino acids. Germline assignment: CDR1 SGHKS and CDR2 YYEKEE (reference sequence). CDR3 residues: CASSLDGSSYNEQFF. The CDR3 DNA reads as TGTGCCAGCAGCTTAGACGGGAGCTCCTACAATGAGCAGTTCTTC.

The table lists this clone with a few counts. The V and J genes are TRBV10-2 and TRBJ1-5; TRBD1 is a possible D gene (6 bases). Germline V CDR1 and CDR2: WSHSY, SAAADI. V was shortened by 0 bases and J by 6 bases, with 9 bases between the two germline ends. This CDR3 is built from 14 residues. As DNA, the CDR3 is TGCGCCAGCAGTGAGTCGCGACAGGCTCAGCCCCAGCATTTT. Its protein is CASSESRQAQPQHF.

This clone has only a few counts. The chain joins TRBV5-1 to TRBJ2-7; TRBD1 is a possible D gene (5 bases). CDR3 length: 15 residues. The germline V and J ends were trimmed by 4 bases and 0 bases, with 14 bases remaining between them. CDR1 and CDR2 from the germline V gene are SGHRS and YFSETQ. The CDR3: CASSPPTVSSYEQYF. CDR3 DNA: TGCGCCAGCAGCCCACCGACAGTGTCCTCCTACGAGCAGTACTTC.

The chain carries TRBV11-2 and TRBJ1-4, with D unresolved. V shed 3 bases and J shed 5 bases, with 10 bases lying between them. The germline V gene encodes CDR1 SGHAT and CDR2 FQNNGV. This CDR3 contains 14 residues. The CDR3 nucleotides are TGTGCCAGCAGCTTGATGTCGAAGAATGAAAAACTGTTTTTT. Protein sequence: CASSLMSKNEKLFF.

This clone was counted only a few times. The chain is built from TRBV5-1 and TRBJ2-3; 12 bases map to TRBD2. The CDR3 has 16 residues. With 3 bases clipped from V and 7 bases from J, the junction kept 9 bases outside the gene matches. Germline assignment: CDR1 SGHRS and CDR2 YFSETQ. CDR3: CASSSRLAGDSNTQYF. CDR3 DNA: TGCGCCAGCAGCTCCCGACTAGCGGGAGACAGCAATACGCAGTATTTT.

The CDR3 DNA reads as TGCGCCAGCAGCCAAGATTACGGCTACGAGCAGTACTTC. Translation gives CASSQDYGYEQYF. The gene calls are TRBV4-3 and TRBJ2-7; D gene ambiguous. CDR3 length equals 13 residues. Germline CDR1 LGHNA, CDR2 YSLEER. V dropped 0 bases and J dropped 3 bases, with 6 bases sitting between them.

This clone came up once. V and J are TRBV7-2 and TRBJ1-1; TRBD1 matches 8 bases. CDR1 and CDR2 (germline): SGHTA, FQGNSA. The CDR3 sequence is 15 residues long. Trimming cost V 5 bases and J 2 bases; bases outside gene matches: 7. CDR3: CASSGGGQVNTEAFF. DNA for the CDR3: TGTGCCAGCAGCGGCGGGGGACAGGTTAACACTGAAGCTTTCTTT.

The sample holds a few counts of this clone. The genes are TRBV9 and TRBJ1-1; D unclear. This CDR3 comprises 14 residues. The V end lost 1 base, the J end lost 3 bases, and 10 bases lay between the germline ends. CDR1 and CDR2 from the germline V gene are SGDLS and YYNGEE. The CDR3 nucleotides are TGTGCCAGCAGCGTACGAACGCGGGACACTGAAGCTTTCTTT. Protein sequence: CASSVRTRDTEAFF.

The CDR3 DNA reads TGTGCCAGCAGACAAACAGGGGGCTCGGGCGGCTACACCTTC. Its protein product is CASRQTGGSGGYTF. The gene calls are TRBV6-6 and TRBJ1-2, with 9 bases matching TRBD1. Trimming cost V 6 bases and J 8 bases; bases outside gene matches: 10. The CDR3 length is 14 residues. CDR1 is MNHNY, CDR2 SVGAGI, per germline (reference sequence).

The chain employs TRBV5-1 and TRBJ2-2; D possibly uses TRBD1 or TRBD2 (6 bases each). V lost 0 bases to trimming and J lost 5 bases, with 11 bases between them. The CDR3 length is 15 residues. Germline values: CDR1 SGHRS, CDR2 YFSETQ. The CDR3 nucleotides are TGCGCCAGCAGCTTGGAGGGGGGCAGGACCGGGGAGCTGTTTTTT. Protein sequence: CASSLEGGRTGELFF.